The TCR beta chain described here comes from a study of blood T cell repertoires in COVID-19. Study details: Whether acute or convalescent, the COVID-19 samples came from the United States, Italy and Spain. The cDNA or gDNA used as material had been derived from T cells, B-cell-depleted T cells, or PBMCs.

This CDR3 contains 13 residues. The germline V gene has CDR1 LNHDA and CDR2 SQIVND (reference sequence). V dropped 4 bases and J dropped 7 bases, with 10 bases sitting between them. Under the authors' procedure: Estimated nucleated cell counts came from reference gene primer amplification. Libraries were prepared by immunoSEQ multiplex PCR; TCRdb keeps only in-frame clonotypes and omits some of them. D and trimming come from the DNA, and the V and J calls and clone size come from that table. This table has 150,000 to 200,000 clones, approximately 91% appearing once. Sequenced: peripheral blood. The V call is TRBV19, the J call TRBJ2-2, with D perhaps matching TRBD1 (6 bases). The clonotype was recovered from a man between 18 and 35 years old with acute or convalescent COVID-19. The CDR3 DNA is TGTGCCAGTAGTACAGGGGCCGGCGGGGAGCTGTTTTTT. This translates into CASSTGAGGELFF.